Reported below is one TCR beta chain. Stated treatment: roughly 18 received Ad26.COV2.S at low or high dose, single or two shots; 5 received placebo; per-sample allocation not given. Sampling was performed 63 days after the first vaccine or placebo injection. In germline, CDR1 is KGHDR, CDR2 SFDVKD. Trimming at V came to 7 bases and at J to 1 base, leaving 5 bases not matched to a gene. This CDR3 spans 16 amino acids. Method: immunoSEQ multiplex PCR; TCRdb's copy keeps in-frame clones and lacks some. The table includes about 320,000 clones, about 86% detected once. This specimen belongs to a study of Ad26.COV2.S vaccination and SARS-CoV-2 variants. Study background: Donor had been placed in the Ad26.COV2.S arm of the COV1001 trial.

The TCR sequence derives from a person aged 18 to 59 who received the Ad26.COV2.S COVID-19 vaccine or a placebo. Sequenced here: peripheral blood, sampled in a trial of Ad26.COV2.S vaccine versus placebo. The V call is TRBV24-1, the J call TRBJ2-4; 11 bases align to TRBD2. CDR3 protein: CATRDSGGGAKNIQYF. As DNA, the CDR3 is TGTGCCACCAGGGATAGCGGGGGGGGTGCCAAAAACATTCAGTACTTC.